The text below deals with one TCR beta chain. Its antigen is not known. This entry belongs to a study of T cell responses to AZD1222 COVID-19 vaccine. Sequencing used immunoSEQ multiplex PCR; TCRdb keeps in-frame clones, though not all of them. The table shows approximately 140,000 clones, with roughly nine tenths occurring only once. The trim removed 1 base at V and 9 bases at J, leaving 11 bases unmatched. In germline, CDR1 is SGDLS, CDR2 YYNGEE. The CDR3 is 15 amino acids. Whole-study findings and limits: Repertoires were obtained only post-peak T cell response. Mapped onto spike, vaccine-associated CD4 TCRs spanned it and were dominant at 160-218 and 743-854. Donors in the cohort were predominantly white British and more often female, and clonal diversity was possibly underestimated.

The material sequenced was peripheral blood, taken 28 days after the second AZD1222 dose. The V and J genes are TRBV9 and TRBJ2-3; the match to TRBD1 covers 7 bases. This TCR was recovered from an adult who received the AZD1222 COVID-19 vaccine. As DNA, the CDR3 is TGTGCCAGCAGCGTACGGGGCGACAGGGTACAAACGCAGTATTTT. Protein: CASSVRGDRVQTQYF.